This TCR beta chain emerged from a study of T and B cells in COVID-19 patients. Findings and caveats of the study: Exclusive to the recovered cohort were some 2,500 TCR clusters, over 25 of them with low generation probability. Patients with COVID-19 reportedly showed strongly skewed T cell receptor beta variable and joining gene usage.

TRB rearrangements were amplified by multiplex PCR with BIOMED2 TRB-A/B primers. MiXCR was run by TCRdb on the multiplex PCR reads, yielding one entry per CDR3 protein. The repertoire holds about 5,000 distinct CDR3 sequences, with under 30% as singletons. The CDR3 is 15 residues long. CDR1 KGHDR and CDR2 SFDVKD come from the germline V gene. Germline trimming cut 4 bases from V and 5 bases from J; bases unmatched to any gene: 9. Blood genomic DNA input for TRB amplification was about 250-500 ng. By share of the sample, this clonotype is medium-sized. The antigen is undetermined. The specimen was blood. The rearrangement links TRBV24-1 to TRBJ2-5; TRBD1 aligns across 7 bases. The source of this sequence is a human donor with active COVID-19. The CDR3 nucleotides are TGTGCCACCAGTGACCCACAGGGGCCGGGGGAGACCCAGTACTTC. It is translated as CATSDPQGPGETQYF.